A selection of T cell receptor beta chains follows, all from one sample in a study of blood T cell repertoires in COVID-19. Sequencing used immunoSEQ multiplex PCR; TCRdb keeps in-frame clones, though not all of them. The sample lists more than 85,000 clones, approximately 84% seen once, with 8.5% to 10% in the top ten. Sequences were obtained from peripheral blood. Receptor source: a man aged 40-49 years with active or convalescent COVID-19. The CDR3 runs from the conserved cysteine through the conserved F or W. A D gene is named only where the DNA matches it firmly. A row's size may be missing; if present it is once, few, many or a size class.

TRBJ1-1	-	-	TRBV20-1	TGCAGTGGGGAGATGTACACTGAAGCTTTCTTT	CSGEMYTEAFF
TRBJ1-2	-	-	TRBV6-5	TGTGCCAGCAGTTACGATCGTCGGGGGGCCGGTTATGGCTACACCTTC	CASSYDRRGAGYGYTF
TRBJ2-3	-	TRBD2	TRBV5-1	TGCGCCAGCAGCTTGGGGGGACTAGCGCCTCTCGGGACAGATACGCAGTATTTT	CASSLGGLAPLGTDTQYF
TRBJ1-2	-	-	TRBV12-3/TRBV12-4	TGTGCCAGCGGGGCAACAGGCGGCTATGGCTACACCTTC	CASGATGGYGYTF
TRBJ1-2	-	-	TRBV27	TGTGCCAGCAGCCGGACCGGGACTTCGAACTATGGCTACACCTTC	CASSRTGTSNYGYTF
TRBJ2-3	-	TRBD2	TRBV5-6	TGTGCCAGCAGCTCCTATAGGACTAGCGTATCAGATACGCAGTATTTT	CASSSYRTSVSDTQYF
TRBJ1-6	few	TRBD1	TRBV6-6	TGTGCCAGCAGCCGACGGGACAGACCAACTTATAATTCACCCCTCCACTTT	CASSRRDRPTYNSPLHF
TRBJ1-2	-	-	TRBV10-2	TGCGCCAGCAGTGAGACAGAGAACTATGGCTACACCTTC	CASSETENYGYTF
TRBJ2-5	many	TRBD1	TRBV7-9	TGTGCCAGCAGCTTAGCTGACAGGGGCCAAGAGACCCAGTACTTC	CASSLADRGQETQYF
TRBJ2-1	-	TRBD2	TRBV3-1/TRBV3-2	TGTGCCAGCAGCCAAGGTCTAGCGGGGGGGTACAATGAGCAGTTCTTC	CASSQGLAGGYNEQFF
TRBJ1-6	once	-	TRBV18	TGTGCCAGCTCACCGGAGCGCTCCTATAATTCACCCCTCCACTTT	CASSPERSYNSPLHF
TRBJ1-1	-	-	TRBV7-9	TGCGTTACCGGGGGGAACACTGAAGCTTTCTTT	CVTGGNTEAFF
TRBJ2-7	-	TRBD1	TRBV6-5	TGTGCCAGCAGTTCCTCTTGGACAGGTACCTACGAGCAGTACTTC	CASSSSWTGTYEQYF
TRBJ2-5	-	-	TRBV7-9	TGTGCCAGCAGCTTAGCGCAGGGCGGGGTTGGAGAGACCCAGTACTTC	CASSLAQGGVGETQYF
TRBJ2-5	-	TRBD2	TRBV9	TGTGCCAGCAGCGTAGCGGCTAGCGGGGGGCAAGAGACCCAGTACTTC	CASSVAASGGQETQYF
TRBJ2-1	-	TRBD2	TRBV15	TGTGCCACCAGCAGAGAGCGAGCGGGGGGGCCTAGTGGTGAGCAGTTCTTC	CATSRERAGGPSGEQFF
TRBJ1-1	-	TRBD1	TRBV19	TGTGCCAGTACCCCCCCCGGGACAGGGGGCCGCACTGAAGCTTTCTTT	CASTPPGTGGRTEAFF
TRBJ1-6	once	TRBD1	TRBV4-1	TGCGCCAGCAGCCAAGATTTTTGGTTTGGACAGGGCTTCTCCTATAATTCACCCCTCCACTTT	CASSQDFWFGQGFSYNSPLHF
TRBJ1-1	-	-	TRBV5-1	TGCGCCAGCAGCTTGGTCGGTGGGAACACTGAAGCTTTCTTT	CASSLVGGNTEAFF
TRBJ1-2	-	TRBD1	TRBV9	TGTGCCAGCAGCGTAGATCGACAGGGGGGACGTGGCTACACCTTC	CASSVDRQGGRGYTF
TRBJ2-5	-	TRBD2	TRBV7-2	TGTGCCAGCAGCCTTAAGCGGGGACGGCAAGAGACCCAGTACTTC	CASSLKRGRQETQYF
TRBJ2-4	-	TRBD1	TRBV19	TGTGCCATACCGGGACAGGGGGCGACCAAAAACATTCAGTACTTC	CAIPGQGATKNIQYF
TRBJ2-3	-	-	TRBV9	TGTGCCAGCAGCACAGGGGGGGGACAACGGGATACGCAGTATTTT	CASSTGGGQRDTQYF
TRBJ1-6	-	TRBD1	TRBV5-1	TGCGCCAGCAGGGCTGCCGGGACAGGGAGTTCACCCCTCCACTTT	CASRAAGTGSSPLHF
TRBJ2-5	-	TRBD1	TRBV6-1	TGTGCCAGCAGTGAAGACGGGGACAGAGAGACCCAGTACTTC	CASSEDGDRETQYF
TRBJ1-3	-	TRBD1	TRBV5-1	TGCGCCAGCAGCCCCCTTCAGACAGGGGTAGGAAACACCATATATTTT	CASSPLQTGVGNTIYF
TRBJ1-2	-	TRBD1	TRBV11-2	TGTGCCAGCAGCTTAGAGACACAGGGGCTCTATGGCTACACCTTC	CASSLETQGLYGYTF
TRBJ2-7	once	-	TRBV7-9	TGTGCCAGCAGCTTAGTAGACAGGCCTGCGGACGAGCAGTACTTC	CASSLVDRPADEQYF
TRBJ2-7	-	TRBD2	TRBV5-1	TGCGCCAGCAGCTTGACATCCGGGACTAGCGGGGTTAGCTCCTACGAGCAGTACTTC	CASSLTSGTSGVSSYEQYF
TRBJ1-6	-	TRBD1	TRBV7-9	TGTGCCAGCGATGGGGGACAGGGGGCATTCGCCTATAATTCACCCCTCCACTTT	CASDGGQGAFAYNSPLHF
TRBJ2-3	-	TRBD1	TRBV7-2	TGTGCCAGCAGCTTAGGTAGGACAGGGGTCACAGATACGCAGTATTTT	CASSLGRTGVTDTQYF
TRBJ2-3	-	TRBD1	TRBV7-2	TGTGCCAGCAGCACGGGACAGCCTAGCACAGATACGCAGTATTTT	CASSTGQPSTDTQYF
TRBJ1-1	-	TRBD1	TRBV5-1	TGCGCCAGCAGCGCGACAGGGGGGTCCACTGAAGCTTTCTTT	CASSATGGSTEAFF
TRBJ2-3	-	TRBD2	TRBV29-1	TGCAGCGTGACTAGCGGGGGGTTCACAGATACGCAGTATTTT	CSVTSGGFTDTQYF
TRBJ2-7	-	TRBD2	TRBV7-2	TGTGCCAGCAGCTTTACTAGCGGGGGCTCCTACGAGCAGTACTTC	CASSFTSGGSYEQYF
TRBJ2-7	-	TRBD1	TRBV11-2	TGTGCCAGCAGCAAAAATACCGGGACAGGGCTTTCCCGGCAGTACTTC	CASSKNTGTGLSRQYF
TRBJ2-1	-	TRBD1	TRBV10-3	TGTGCCATCAGTTCTTACAGGGGTCAGGGCGAGCAGTTCTTC	CAISSYRGQGEQFF
TRBJ1-1	-	TRBD1	TRBV18	TGTGCCAGCTCACCGTACCTTGGACAGGTGAACACTGAAGCTTTCTTT	CASSPYLGQVNTEAFF
TRBJ2-5	-	TRBD1	TRBV5-1	TGCGCCAGCAGCTTGGGGACAGGGAGGGAGACCCAGTACTTC	CASSLGTGRETQYF
TRBJ1-2	-	-	TRBV18	TGTGCCAGCTCACCCAGCTATGGCTACACCTTC	CASSPSYGYTF